The next 28 T cell receptor beta chains were all read from a single sample in a study of cytomegalovirus exposure and HLA in healthy donors (dated by TCRdb to about 2017). The library was obtained by the immunoSEQ multiplex PCR assay. The multiplex PCR relied on a mix of 60 forward primers for TCR Vbeta segments and 13 reverse primers for TCR Jbeta segments. Entries here come from immuneACCESS through TCRdb and include only in-frame sequences with V and J called. Some clones fail to appear in such tables; in the studies checked, an unresolved V gene covers under half of the shortfall, and the cause of the remainder is unknown. The sample contains approximately 98,000 clones, roughly 70% of them found a single time. Of the sample, approximately 2% is held by the ten largest clones. The sequenced material came from PBMCs. All receptors derive from a male donor in good health and CMV-seronegative.

The CDR3 DNA sequence: TGTGCCAGCAGGGGGGGGACAGGGGGCGATTCCGGGCAGTACTTC. Amino acids: CASRGGTGGDSGQYF. The chain recombines TRBV6-1 with TRBJ2-7; 12 bases are shared with TRBD1. The CDR3 totals 15 residues. Looked up from germline, CDR1 is MNHNS and CDR2 is SASEGT. With V trimmed by 6 bases and J by 9 bases, 12 bases remained unmatched.

The V call is TRBV27, the J call TRBJ2-3; 7 positions match TRBD2. The germline CDR1 and CDR2 sequences are MNHEY and SMNVEV (reference sequence). The CDR3 length is 16 residues. The junction had 7 bases not matched to a gene; V was cut back by 1 base and J by 3 bases. CDR3 amino acids: CASSLYREGGTDTQYF. Here the CDR3 DNA reads TGTGCCAGCAGTTTATATAGGGAGGGCGGTACAGATACGCAGTATTTT.

The rearrangement links TRBV27 to TRBJ2-7; D ambiguous. The CDR3 is 14 residues long. The germline V gene encodes CDR1 MNHEY and CDR2 SMNVEV (reference sequence). V shed 4 bases and J shed 0 bases, with 10 bases lying between them. In DNA form, the CDR3 reads TGTGCCAGCAGTTCTATGACTCACTCCTACGAGCAGTACTTC. It translates to CASSSMTHSYEQYF.

CDR3 coding DNA: TGCAGCGCATCCGGGACTAGCGGTTCCTACGAGCAGTACTTC. Its protein product is CSASGTSGSYEQYF. The genes are TRBV29-1 and TRBJ2-7, with TRBD2 matching 11 bases. The CDR3 is 14 amino acids. The ends lost 7 bases at V and 1 base at J; junction bases unmatched: 6. Germline-derived CDR1 and CDR2 are SQVTM and ANQGSEA.

The gene calls are TRBV6-5 and TRBJ1-2, with D unclear. The CDR3 consists of 12 residues. Germline V gene lookup returns CDR1 MNHEY and CDR2 SVGAGI. The V end was cut by 4 bases, the J end by 4 bases, with 7 bases between. CDR3 sequence: CASSSAGYGYTF. The CDR3, as DNA: TGTGCCAGCAGTTCTGCGGGCTATGGCTACACCTTC.

The chain is built from TRBV7-2 and TRBJ2-1; 7 bases fit TRBD2. The trim removed 1 base at V and 3 bases at J, leaving 3 bases unmatched. Germline CDR1 SGHTA, CDR2 FQGNSA. The CDR3 length is 15 residues. The CDR3 nucleotides are TGTGCCAGCAGCTTAGGGGGCGGGAGCTACAATGAGCAGTTCTTC. Translation gives CASSLGGGSYNEQFF.

The V and J genes are TRBV9 and TRBJ2-2; 9 bases map to TRBD2. This CDR3 contains 16 residues. Germline CDR1 and CDR2: SGDLS and YYNGEE. J was trimmed by 2 bases and V by 3 bases; bases with no gene match: 5. Written as DNA, the CDR3 is TGTGCCAGCAGCGCCCAGACTAGCGGAAACACCGGGGAGCTGTTTTTT. Translating it yields CASSAQTSGNTGELFF.

This sequence joins TRBV29-1 and TRBJ2-1; D remains ambiguous. The CDR3 has 11 amino acids. Trimming removed 4 bases at V and 4 bases at J, with 5 bases between. Germline V gene lookup returns CDR1 SQVTM and CDR2 ANQGSEA. The CDR3 loop reads CSVGRYNEQFF. The CDR3 region has the DNA TGCAGCGTTGGTAGATACAATGAGCAGTTCTTC.

This chain joins TRBV7-3 and TRBJ2-1, with TRBD2 matching over 9 bases. The V segment lost 4 bases and the J segment 0 bases; nucleotides outside the gene matches: 13. The CDR3 spans 19 residues. Germline CDR1 is SGHTA and CDR2 is FQGTGA. The CDR3 region has the DNA TGTGCCAGCAGCTCAAGGGCAGTGACTAGCGGAAACTCCTACAATGAGCAGTTCTTC. Protein product: CASSSRAVTSGNSYNEQFF.

The V and J genes are TRBV29-1 and TRBJ2-5; 11 bases match TRBD2. The CDR3 is 13 residues long. Germline-derived CDR1 and CDR2 are SQVTM and ANQGSEA. The V and J ends lost 6 bases and 5 bases, in that order; junction bases with no gene match: 5. CDR3 DNA: TGCAGCGTCCTACTAGCGGGAGTGGAGACCCAGTACTTC. It encodes CSVLLAGVETQYF.

In DNA, the CDR3 is TGTGCCAGCAGCGAGAGCGGGAGTGGGTACAATGAGCAGTTCTTC. It is translated as CASSESGSGYNEQFF. V usage is TRBV28 and J usage is TRBJ2-1, with 8 bases identical to TRBD2. Germline CDR1 reads MDHEN; CDR2 reads SYDVKM. The CDR3 is made up of 15 amino acids. V shed 6 bases, J shed 4 bases, and the junction held 8 bases outside the gene matches.

The gene calls are TRBV6-1 and TRBJ2-1; D possibly corresponds to TRBD1 (6 bases). The CDR3 sequence is 14 residues long. Germline loops: CDR1 MNHNS, CDR2 SASEGT. Trimming left V 7 bases short and J 6 bases short, with 16 bases between. The CDR3 bases are TGTGCCAGCAATGGACAGCCCGCCGGCAATGAGCAGTTCTTC. Protein sequence: CASNGQPAGNEQFF.

The rearrangement links TRBV30 to TRBJ2-1; D is unclear. Trimming removed 1 base from V and 6 bases from J, with 10 bases in between. CDR1 and CDR2 (germline): GTSNPN, SVGIG (reference sequence). The CDR3 has 13 residues. The CDR3 here is CAWSGGLSNEQFF. The DNA for the CDR3 is TGTGCCTGGAGTGGTGGTCTGAGCAATGAGCAGTTCTTC.

This chain connects TRBV6-6 to TRBJ2-7; a weak D match, TRBD1 (6 bases). The V and J ends lost 7 bases and 2 bases respectively, with 18 bases between them. The germline CDR1 and CDR2 sequences are MNHNY and SVGAGI (reference sequence). This CDR3 contains 15 residues. The CDR3 reads CASTASGHFPYEQYF. The CDR3 DNA follows: TGTGCCAGCACTGCTTCGGGACACTTCCCCTACGAGCAGTACTTC.

CDR3 bases: TGTGCCAGCAGTGTACAGGATACGCTCTATGGCTACACCTTC. Translating it yields CASSVQDTLYGYTF. The J gene is TRBJ1-2, the V gene TRBV28; tentative D call: TRBD1 (5 bases). CDR3 size: 14 residues. CDR1 MDHEN and CDR2 SYDVKM come from the germline V gene. Between the trimmed V and J ends, which lost 5 bases and 4 bases, there was a span of 14 bases.

The chain links TRBV6-5 to TRBJ2-2; tentatively, D is TRBD1 (5 bases). Germline V lookup: CDR1 MNHEY, CDR2 SVGAGI. CDR3 length equals 15 residues. Between the trimmed V and J ends, which lost 1 base and 1 base, there was a span of 7 bases. The CDR3 protein is CASSYWGRNTGELFF. CDR3 in DNA: TGTGCCAGCAGTTACTGGGGCCGGAACACCGGGGAGCTGTTTTTT.

The chain couples TRBV30 to TRBJ2-3; the match to TRBD2 covers 12 bases. The CDR3 is 17 amino acids. V was clipped by 0 bases and J by 3 bases; unmatched bases: 7. Germline CDR1 and CDR2: GTSNPN and SVGIG (reference sequence). CDR3 residues: CAWSVMRTSGTTDTQYF. DNA for the CDR3: TGTGCCTGGAGTGTGATGAGGACTAGCGGGACAACAGATACGCAGTATTTT.

J is TRBJ2-1 and V is TRBV6-5; 9 bases match TRBD2. Trimming cost V 0 bases and J 4 bases; bases outside gene matches: 1. From germline, CDR1 is MNHEY and CDR2 SVGAGI. The CDR3 spans 15 residues. Here the CDR3 reads CASSYSTSGYNEQFF. The CDR3 DNA sequence: TGTGCCAGCAGTTACTCGACTAGCGGTTACAATGAGCAGTTCTTC.

The V gene is TRBV6-4, the J gene TRBJ2-3, with 13 bases fitting TRBD2. V lost 8 bases to trimming and J lost 4 bases; unmatched junction nucleotides: 21. CDR3 length: 20 residues. Germline loops: CDR1 MRHNA, CDR2 SNTAGT. The CDR3 reads CASPPFRGTSGNSRADTQYF. CDR3 nucleotides: TGTGCCAGCCCCCCGTTTCGTGGGACTAGCGGGAATTCACGGGCAGATACGCAGTATTTT.

J is TRBJ2-3 and V is TRBV7-8, with unresolved D. Judging by the DNA end, TRBJ1-5 fits better; the J call may be wrong. The germline V gene encodes CDR1 SGHVS and CDR2 FQNEAQ. The length of the CDR3 is 14 residues. The CDR3 DNA follows: TGTGCCAGCAGCTTAGGAACAGCCACAGATACGCAGCATTTT. Its translation is CASSLGTATDTQHF.

The chain couples TRBV19 to TRBJ1-5; TRBD1 matches at 8 bases. The trim removed 4 bases at V and 5 bases at J, leaving 10 bases unmatched. Germline lookup yields CDR1 LNHDA and CDR2 SQIVND (reference sequence). This CDR3 comprises 16 residues. CDR3 nucleotide sequence: TGTGCCAGTAGTAAAAATCGGGACAGGACAGATCAGCCCCAGCATTTT. It yields the protein CASSKNRDRTDQPQHF. Looking up the rest from reference TRBV19 and TRBJ1-5 gives the full variable domain: DGGITQSPKYLFRKEGQNVTLSCEQNLNHDAMYWYRQDPGQGLRLIYYSQIVNDFQKGDIAEGYSVSREKKESFPLTVTSAQKNPTAFYLCASSKNRDRTDQPQHFGDGTRLSIL.

The chain combines TRBV18 with TRBJ1-2, with D tentatively TRBD1 (6 bases). The CDR3 is made up of 14 amino acids. The V gene lost 2 bases and the J gene lost 1 base, with 8 bases spanning the gap. Germline loops: CDR1 KGHSH, CDR2 LQKENI. The CDR3, as DNA: TGTGCCAGCTCACCAGGACAGAATAACTATGGCTACACCTTC. The encoded protein is CASSPGQNNYGYTF.

V and J are TRBV9 and TRBJ2-7; possibly TRBD2 for D (6 bases). The length of the CDR3 is 12 residues. Germline-derived CDR1 and CDR2 are SGDLS and YYNGEE. V lost 0 bases and J 10 bases, leaving 11 bases between the germline ends. The CDR3 DNA is TGTGCCAGCAGCGTAGGGGGAGGAGATCAGTACTTC. Amino acids: CASSVGGGDQYF.

The V and J genes are TRBV5-6 and TRBJ2-5; 9 positions match TRBD1. Germline trimming cut 0 bases from V and 5 bases from J; bases unmatched to any gene: 5. The germline V gene has CDR1 SGHDT and CDR2 YYEEEE. CDR3 length: 15 residues. The CDR3 here is CASSLAGQGGETQYF. Written as DNA, the CDR3 is TGTGCCAGCAGCTTGGCGGGACAGGGCGGGGAGACCCAGTACTTC. Based on the CDR3 plus reference TRBV5-6 and TRBJ2-5, the full variable domain is DAGVTQSPTHLIKTRGQQVTLRCSPKSGHDTVSWYQQALGQGPQFIFQYYEEEERQRGNFPDRFSGHQFPNYSSELNVNALLLGDSALYLCASSLAGQGGETQYFGPGTRLLVL.

This chain connects TRBV29-1 to TRBJ2-3; D possibly corresponds to TRBD2 (5 bases). CDR1 is SQVTM, CDR2 ANQGSEA, per germline. CDR3 length: 14 amino acids. The V and J ends lost 5 bases and 3 bases respectively, with 15 bases between them. The DNA of the CDR3 is TGCAGCGTTAACCATTTGACTATAACAGATACGCAGTATTTT. Amino acids: CSVNHLTITDTQYF.

This clone was observed a single time. The chain recombines TRBV29-1 with TRBJ2-7; 7 bases fit TRBD2. CDR1 SQVTM and CDR2 ANQGSEA come from the germline V gene. The CDR3 contains 13 residues. Trimming removed 7 bases from V and 6 bases from J; junction bases left unmatched: 12. Here the CDR3 reads CSARLAANSEQYF. For the CDR3, the DNA is TGCAGCGCCAGACTAGCAGCTAACTCCGAGCAGTACTTC.

The J gene is TRBJ2-1, the V gene TRBV4-1; D gene ambiguous. Per the germline V gene, CDR1 is MGHRA and CDR2 is YSYEKL. The CDR3 consists of 15 residues. Trimming pared 2 bases from V and 2 bases from J, leaving 10 bases between. This CDR3 reads CASSQTPGPYNEQFF. CDR3 in DNA: TGCGCCAGCAGCCAAACTCCGGGTCCCTACAATGAGCAGTTCTTC.

The chain recombines TRBV4-1 with TRBJ1-1; D perhaps matches TRBD1 (5 bases). This CDR3 contains 13 residues. CDR1 MGHRA and CDR2 YSYEKL come from the germline V gene. V dropped 1 base and J dropped 2 bases, with 5 bases sitting between them. For the CDR3, the DNA is TGCGCCAGCAGCCAAGGGACAAACACTGAAGCTTTCTTT. Protein: CASSQGTNTEAFF.